The clone carrying this TCR beta chain was counted ten times or more. Its antigen is undetermined. The data derive from a study of read filtering for tumor transcriptome and immune sequencing. On the study more broadly: Under 10 patients were R-ISS I, about 16 were R-ISS II, 7 were R-ISS III. Per sample, TCR-region reads ranged about 4.05 to 10.27 million by IR-seq, roughly 80 to 1,300 by RNA-seq.

Per germline, CDR1 SGHRS and CDR2 YFSETQ. This CDR3 comprises 13 residues. V was clipped by 0 bases and J by 3 bases, with 5 bases between them. Study-wide results and limits: Correlation between methods rose after single-read clonotypes were removed. This fraction held mixed bone marrow immune cells after CD138-negative sorting.

The library was built from about 0.4 ug RNA with molecular barcoded adaptors for alpha/delta and beta/gamma chains. Via MiXCR, TCRdb re-called the reads, giving one row per CDR3 protein. The sample holds approximately 37,000 distinct CDR3 sequences, 13% to 15% seen once. This TCR was sampled from a donor aged 40 or over with multiple myeloma. The chain has TRBV5-1 and TRBJ2-3; unclear D gene. The source material was a population of CD138-negative cells sorted from bone marrow. DNA of the CDR3: TGCGCCAGCAGCTTGGGCGGAACAGATACGCAGTATTTT. It codes for CASSLGGTDTQYF.